The T cell receptor (beta chain) described here comes from a study of shared clonotypes between healthy human individuals. This clone was seen just once. Antigen: not known. Sorted subsets were amplified in replicate PCRs using 200 ng DNA, roughly 30,000 T cell genomes. Measured with immunoSEQ multiplex PCR; TCRdb has only the in-frame clones, and not every one. The table records around 980,000 clones, around 78% of them present only once. CD45RA+ naive and CD45RA-negative memory subsets were separated from CD4+ cells. The CDR3 is made up of 17 amino acids. Trimming pared 1 base from V and 2 bases from J, leaving 17 bases between. Germline-derived CDR1 and CDR2 are SSHAT and FNYEAQ (reference sequence). The study's findings and limits: Tissues were not sampled, only blood, and their repertoires likely differ. Though the depth was large, rarefaction showed that sorted-subset sequencing was incomplete.

V is TRBV7-7 and J is TRBJ2-5, with TRBD2 as a possible D gene (6 bases). The origin of this receptor is a man aged 18 to 35 in good health. Some clones in this sample may be carry-over from other donors' samples. The sample consisted of memory CD4+ T cells from PBMCs. Specified subset: CD45RA-negative fraction. The CDR3 region has the DNA TGTGCCAGCAGCTTAGAAATAGGAGGGAGGCGGCAAGAGACCCAGTACTTC. This sequence encodes CASSLEIGGRRQETQYF.